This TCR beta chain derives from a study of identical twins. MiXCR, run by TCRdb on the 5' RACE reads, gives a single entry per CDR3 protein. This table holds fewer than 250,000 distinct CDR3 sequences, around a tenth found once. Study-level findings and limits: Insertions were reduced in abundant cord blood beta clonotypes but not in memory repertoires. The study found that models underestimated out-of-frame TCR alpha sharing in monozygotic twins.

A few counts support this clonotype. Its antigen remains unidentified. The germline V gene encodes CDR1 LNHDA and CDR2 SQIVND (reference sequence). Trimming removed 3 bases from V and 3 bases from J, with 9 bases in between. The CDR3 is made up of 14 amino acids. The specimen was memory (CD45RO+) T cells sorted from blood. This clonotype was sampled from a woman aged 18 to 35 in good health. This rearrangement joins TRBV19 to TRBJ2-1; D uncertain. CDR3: CASSMVSDYNEQFF. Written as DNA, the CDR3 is TGTGCCAGTAGTATGGTCTCTGACTACAATGAGCAGTTCTTC.